This T cell receptor beta chain was identified in a study of shared clonotypes between healthy human individuals. Only in-frame clones appear in the TCRdb table, and some are missing; sequencing was by immunoSEQ multiplex PCR. Among roughly 2 million clones listed, approximately 94% were seen once. The germline V gene has CDR1 MDHEN and CDR2 SYDVKM. V gave up 5 bases and J gave up 0 bases, with 11 bases separating them. This CDR3 contains 14 residues. Naive CD8 cells lacked CD45RO, underwent positive selection for CCR7 and left out terminally differentiated effector memory CD45RA+ cells. A single count supports this clone.

The clonotype was recovered from a man between 18 and 29 years old in good health. The chain couples TRBV28 to TRBJ2-7; the D gene is possibly TRBD1 (5 bases). The sequencing sample was made of naive CD8+ T cells sorted from blood. The CDR3 nucleotides read TGTGCCAGCAGTACCGCGGACAACTCCTACGAGCAGTACTTC. Translating it yields CASSTADNSYEQYF.